Sequencing of this T cell receptor beta chain was carried out in a study of blood T cell repertoires in COVID-19. About the study: The United States, Italy and Spain were the sources of the acute and convalescent COVID-19 samples.

Those enrolled, adults aged roughly 18 to 95 years, came from about two dozen US areas. The data were produced by immunoSEQ multiplex PCR, yet TCRdb's version contains in-frame clones alone and is incomplete. The sample lists some 220,000 clones, roughly four fifths occurring once. Germline loops: CDR1 LNHDA, CDR2 SQIVND (reference sequence). CDR3 size: 14 residues. V was trimmed by 5 bases and J by 2 bases, leaving 13 bases between them. The receptor comes from a woman between 40 and 50 years old with acute COVID-19. The sequencing sample was made of PBMCs or T cells enriched from blood (not recorded which). The genes are TRBV19 and TRBJ2-7; tentatively, D is TRBD2 (5 bases). The CDR3, as DNA: TGTGCCAGTAGTTCCCGGACTCCCCCCTACGAGCAGTACTTC. Its translation: CASSSRTPPYEQYF.